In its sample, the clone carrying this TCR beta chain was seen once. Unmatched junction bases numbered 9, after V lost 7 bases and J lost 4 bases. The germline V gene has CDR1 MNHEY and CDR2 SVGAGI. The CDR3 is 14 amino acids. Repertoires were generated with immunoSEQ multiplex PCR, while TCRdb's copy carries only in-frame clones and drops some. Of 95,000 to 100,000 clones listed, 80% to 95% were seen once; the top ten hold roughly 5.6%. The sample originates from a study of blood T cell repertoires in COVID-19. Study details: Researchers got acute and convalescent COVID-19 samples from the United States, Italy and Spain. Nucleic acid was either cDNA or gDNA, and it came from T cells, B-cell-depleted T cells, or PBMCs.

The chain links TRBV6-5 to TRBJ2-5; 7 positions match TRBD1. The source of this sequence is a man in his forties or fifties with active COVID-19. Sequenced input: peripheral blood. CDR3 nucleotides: TGTGCCAGCACTAACAGGGGATTCCGAGAGACCCAGTACTTC. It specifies CASTNRGFRETQYF.